Detailed here is one T cell receptor beta chain. This entry comes from a study of patients and donors after allogeneic stem cell transplantation. From the RT-PCR reads, TCRdb called clonotypes with MiXCR, one entry per CDR3 protein. This sample yields some 880,000 distinct CDR3 sequences, of which under 20% are seen a single time; under 6.5% belongs to the top ten. Sequencing used blood, either unsorted or a sorted T cell fraction (not recorded which). The origin of this receptor is a human donor who was either an allogeneic HSCT recipient or a stem cell or donor lymphocyte infusion donor (not recorded which). It is not recorded whose cells these are; they may come from a transplant donor.

The CDR3 loop is CAWSPRTVGYTF. Written as DNA, the CDR3 is TGTGCCTGGAGCCCTAGGACGGTTGGCTACACCTTC. V usage is TRBV30 and J usage is TRBJ1-2; unclear D gene. Looked up from germline, CDR1 is GTSNPN and CDR2 is SVGIG (reference sequence). The CDR3 runs to 12 residues. V was clipped by 3 bases and J by 7 bases, with 12 bases between them.